This T cell receptor beta chain is from a study of radiation and T cells in renal cell carcinoma. The data were produced by immunoSEQ multiplex PCR, yet TCRdb's version contains in-frame clones alone and is incomplete. The sample shows 150,000 or so clones, 88% of them seen only once. Germline V gene lookup returns CDR1 MNHEY and CDR2 SMNVEV (reference sequence). V gave up 6 bases and J gave up 1 base, with 13 bases separating them. The CDR3 sequence is 15 residues long. Sample time point: baseline pretreatment blood. Indicated treatment: 15 Gy SBRT to primary tumor, nephrectomy 4 weeks later. Radiation-treated patients gave blood at baseline, week 2 and week 4.

The starting material was blood, obtained from a patient whose treatment included radiotherapy and nephrectomy. The chain carries TRBV27 and TRBJ1-5; tentative D call: TRBD1 (5 bases). This receptor was obtained from a woman in her seventies with renal cell carcinoma. For the CDR3, the DNA is TGTGCCAGCAGCCTGGGGCTAGGGAGCAATCAGCCCCAGCATTTT. Encoded protein: CASSLGLGSNQPQHF.